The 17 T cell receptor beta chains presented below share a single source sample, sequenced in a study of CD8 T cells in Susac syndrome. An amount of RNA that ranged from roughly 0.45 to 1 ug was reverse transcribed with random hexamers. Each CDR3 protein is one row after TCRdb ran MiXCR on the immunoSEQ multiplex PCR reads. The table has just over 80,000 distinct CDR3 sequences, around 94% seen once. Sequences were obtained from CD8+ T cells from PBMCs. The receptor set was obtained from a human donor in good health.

CDR3 in DNA: TGCGCCAGCAGCCAAGCGACCGAGGGGCTATCTGGGGCCAACGTCCTGACTTTC. Its translation: CASSQATEGLSGANVLTF. The chain links TRBV4-1 to TRBJ2-6; D may be TRBD1 or TRBD2 (5 bases each). Germline V gives CDR1 MGHRA, CDR2 YSYEKL. V dropped 1 base and J dropped 1 base, with 14 bases sitting between them. The CDR3 is 18 residues long.

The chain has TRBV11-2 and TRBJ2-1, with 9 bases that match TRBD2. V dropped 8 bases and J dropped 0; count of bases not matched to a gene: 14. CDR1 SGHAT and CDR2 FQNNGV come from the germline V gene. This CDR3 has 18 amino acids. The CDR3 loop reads CASAAGGGRAPSYNEQFF. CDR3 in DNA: TGTGCCAGCGCCGCCGGAGGCGGGAGGGCCCCCTCCTACAATGAGCAGTTCTTC. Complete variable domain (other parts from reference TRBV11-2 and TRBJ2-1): EAGVAQSPRYKIIEKRQSVAFWCNPISGHATLYWYQQILGQGPKLLIQFQNNGVVDDSQLPKDRFSAERLKGVDSTLKIQPAKLEDSAVYLCASAAGGGRAPSYNEQFFGPGTRLTVL.

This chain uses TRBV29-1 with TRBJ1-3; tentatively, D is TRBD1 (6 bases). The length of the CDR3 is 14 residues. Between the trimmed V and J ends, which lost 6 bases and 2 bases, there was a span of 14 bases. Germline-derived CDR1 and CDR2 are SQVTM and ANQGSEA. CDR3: CSVADRLPGNTIYF. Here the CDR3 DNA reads TGCAGCGTCGCCGACAGGCTCCCTGGAAACACCATATATTTT.

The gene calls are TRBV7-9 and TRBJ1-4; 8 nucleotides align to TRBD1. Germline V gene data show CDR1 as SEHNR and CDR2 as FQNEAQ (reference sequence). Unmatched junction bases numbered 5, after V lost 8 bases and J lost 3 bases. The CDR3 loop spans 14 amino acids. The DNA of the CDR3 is TGTGCCAGCGTGCAGACAGGGGCTAATGAAAAACTGTTTTTT. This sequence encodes CASVQTGANEKLFF.

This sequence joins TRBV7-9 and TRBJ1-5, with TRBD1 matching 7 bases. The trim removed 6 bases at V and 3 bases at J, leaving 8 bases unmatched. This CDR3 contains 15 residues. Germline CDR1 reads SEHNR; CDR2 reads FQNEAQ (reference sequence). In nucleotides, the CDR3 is TGTGCCAGCAGTTCGGGACAGCTTAACAATCAGCCCCAGCATTTT. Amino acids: CASSSGQLNNQPQHF.

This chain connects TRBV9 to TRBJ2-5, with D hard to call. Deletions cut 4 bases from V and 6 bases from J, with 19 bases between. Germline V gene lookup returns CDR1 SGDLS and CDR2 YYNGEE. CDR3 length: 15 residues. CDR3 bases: TGTGCCAGCAGCCCAACCGGCCAGCCCTGGAAGACCCAGTACTTC. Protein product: CASSPTGQPWKTQYF.

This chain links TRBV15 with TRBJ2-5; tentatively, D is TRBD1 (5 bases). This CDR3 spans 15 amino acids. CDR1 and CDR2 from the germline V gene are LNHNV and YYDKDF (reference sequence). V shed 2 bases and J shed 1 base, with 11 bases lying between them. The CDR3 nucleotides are TGTGCCACCAGCAGAACCAGGGTGGCCCAAGAGACCCAGTACTTC. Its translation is CATSRTRVAQETQYF.

CDR3 sequence (DNA): TGCAGTGCGCCCTCAGGGGGTAGGCCCTTGAATGAGCAGTTCTTC. Translated: CSAPSGGRPLNEQFF. The chain uses TRBV20-1 and TRBJ2-1; the match to TRBD1 covers 7 bases. Trimming at V came to 6 bases and at J to 7 bases, leaving 15 bases not matched to a gene. Looked up from germline, CDR1 is DFQATT and CDR2 is SNEGSKA (reference sequence). The CDR3 runs to 15 residues.

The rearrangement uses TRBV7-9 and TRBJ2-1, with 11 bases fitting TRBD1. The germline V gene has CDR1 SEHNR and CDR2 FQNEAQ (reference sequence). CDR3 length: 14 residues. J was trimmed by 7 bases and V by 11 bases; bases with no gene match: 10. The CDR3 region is CALPGTGGINEQFF. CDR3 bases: TGTGCCTTGCCAGGGACAGGGGGAATTAATGAGCAGTTCTTC.

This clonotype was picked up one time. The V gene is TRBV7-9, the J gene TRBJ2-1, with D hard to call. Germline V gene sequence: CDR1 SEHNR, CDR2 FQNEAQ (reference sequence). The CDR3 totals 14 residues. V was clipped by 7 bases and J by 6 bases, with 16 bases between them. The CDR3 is CASTPEGLSNEQFF. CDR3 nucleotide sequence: TGTGCCAGCACCCCTGAAGGCCTCTCCAATGAGCAGTTCTTC. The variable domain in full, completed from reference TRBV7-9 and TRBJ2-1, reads DTGVSQNPRHKITKRGQNVTFRCDPISEHNRLYWYRQTLGQGPEFLTYFQNEAQLEKSRLLSDRFSAERPKGSFSTLEIQRTEQGDSAMYLCASTPEGLSNEQFFGPGTRLTVL.

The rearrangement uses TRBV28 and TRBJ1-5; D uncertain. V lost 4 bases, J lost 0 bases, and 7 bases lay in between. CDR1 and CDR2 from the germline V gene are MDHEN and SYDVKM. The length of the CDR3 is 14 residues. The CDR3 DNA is TGTGCCAGCAGTTGGACGTTTAGCAATCAGCCCCAGCATTTT. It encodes CASSWTFSNQPQHF.

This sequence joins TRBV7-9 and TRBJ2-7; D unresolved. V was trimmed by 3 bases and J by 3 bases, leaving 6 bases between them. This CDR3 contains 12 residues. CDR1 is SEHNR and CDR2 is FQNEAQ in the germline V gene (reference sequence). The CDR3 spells CASSFALYEQYF. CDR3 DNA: TGTGCCAGCAGCTTCGCTCTCTACGAGCAGTACTTC.

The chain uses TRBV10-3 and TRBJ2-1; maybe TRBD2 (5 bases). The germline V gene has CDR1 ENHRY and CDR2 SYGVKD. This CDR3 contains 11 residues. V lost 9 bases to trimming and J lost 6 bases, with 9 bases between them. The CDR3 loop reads CAILVVNEQFF. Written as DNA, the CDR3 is TGTGCCATACTAGTGGTCAATGAGCAGTTCTTC.

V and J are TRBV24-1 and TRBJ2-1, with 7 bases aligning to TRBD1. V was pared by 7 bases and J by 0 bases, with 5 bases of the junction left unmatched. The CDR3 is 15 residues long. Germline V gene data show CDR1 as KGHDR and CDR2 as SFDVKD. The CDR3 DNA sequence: TGTGCCACCAGCGCGACAGGGAGCTCCTACAATGAGCAGTTCTTC. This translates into CATSATGSSYNEQFF.

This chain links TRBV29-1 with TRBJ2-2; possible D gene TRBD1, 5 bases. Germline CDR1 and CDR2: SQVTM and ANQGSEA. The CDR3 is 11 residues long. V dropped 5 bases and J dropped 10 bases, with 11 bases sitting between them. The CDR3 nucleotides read TGCAGCGTTCTCCAGGGTGCGGAGCTGTTTTTT. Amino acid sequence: CSVLQGAELFF.

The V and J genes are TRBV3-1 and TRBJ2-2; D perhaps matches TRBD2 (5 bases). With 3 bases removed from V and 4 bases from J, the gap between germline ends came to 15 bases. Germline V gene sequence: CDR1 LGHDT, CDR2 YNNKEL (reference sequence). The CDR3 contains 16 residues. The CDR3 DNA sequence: TGTGCCAGCAGCCAGGACTCGAGAGATTTCACCGGGGAGCTGTTTTTT. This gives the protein CASSQDSRDFTGELFF.

The CDR3 DNA reads as TGTGCCAGCAGTACCACAGATACGCAGTATTTT. The encoded protein is CASSTTDTQYF. The chain employs TRBV6-6 and TRBJ2-3; D ambiguous. CDR3 length equals 11 residues. Trimming cost V 5 bases and J 2 bases, with 2 bases left between them. Germline-derived CDR1 and CDR2 are MNHNY and SVGAGI (reference sequence).